This T cell receptor beta chain derives from a study of T cells in Graves' hyperthyroidism and ophthalmopathy. Study in general: Staff took peripheral blood when the initial diagnosis was made, before any treatment began. Overall study findings and caveats: Blood also contained most expanded thyroid clonotypes above 0.001. Progression to ophthalmopathy was predicted a median of roughly 6.8 months early.

RNA transcripts provided the source from which TCR beta CDR3 regions were amplified. The study used the HTBI primer set for a first-round RT-PCR of the TCR CDR3. A single record per CDR3 protein comes from TCRdb applying MiXCR to the multiplex PCR reads. This sample has some 400,000 distinct CDR3 sequences, with around 14% found just once. CDR3 size: 14 residues. Germline assignment: CDR1 ENHRY and CDR2 SYGVKD. V trimming: 10 bases; J trimming: 8 bases; junction bases outside the gene matches: 10. This clonotype occurred many times. The antigen remains undetermined. The TCR sequence derives from a woman aged 60-70 years with Graves' hyperthyroidism. The chain employs TRBV10-3 and TRBJ2-1, with 11 bases aligning to TRBD2. Sequenced sample: blood. The CDR3 region is CATQLAGDGDEQFF. The CDR3 bases are TGTGCCACCCAACTAGCGGGAGACGGCGATGAGCAGTTCTTC.